A selection of T cell receptor beta chains follows, all from one sample in a study of cytomegalovirus exposure and HLA in healthy donors. Using immunoSEQ multiplex PCR, the repertoire was profiled, and TCRdb retains in-frame clones only, with some absent. The sample shows roughly 66,000 clones, about four fifths of them seen only once. The material sequenced was PBMCs. These receptors were taken from a young man in good health and CMV-seropositive. Both conserved end residues are part of each CDR3. Each record gives: clone size, D gene, J gene, V gene, CDR3 length, CDR3 protein, CDR3 DNA. D genes are given only for firm matches. Clone sizes are given selectively: once, few, many, or a class where the clone is expanded.

NA TRBD2 TRBJ2-3 TRBV25-1 12 CASGAGGGAQYF TGTGCCAGTGGAGCGGGGGGTGGTGCGCAGTATTTT
NA NA TRBJ2-1 TRBV18 13 CASSPAFYNEQFF TGTGCCAGCTCACCGGCTTTTTACAATGAGCAGTTCTTC
NA NA TRBJ2-3 TRBV6-5 14 CASSPSLEPDTQYF TGTGCCAGCAGCCCCTCGCTGGAGCCGGATACGCAGTATTTT
NA NA TRBJ1-1 TRBV19 13 CASSIEGSTEAFF TGTGCCAGTAGTATAGAGGGGAGCACTGAAGCTTTCTTT
NA NA TRBJ2-1 TRBV11-1 14 CASSLSRATDEQFF TGTGCCAGCAGCTTAAGCCGCGCCACGGATGAGCAGTTCTTC
NA TRBD2 TRBJ2-2 TRBV10-3 16 CAIRSGLAGDDGELFF TGTGCCATCAGATCGGGACTAGCGGGAGACGACGGGGAGCTGTTTTTT
NA TRBD2 TRBJ2-2 TRBV7-7 19 CASSLELAGGLANTGELFF TGTGCTAGCAGCTTAGAGCTAGCGGGGGGCCTAGCCAACACCGGGGAGCTGTTTTTT
once TRBD1 TRBJ1-2 TRBV29-1 11 CSVEFLGTGSF TGCAGCGTTGAATTCCTTGGGACAGGAAGCTTC
once NA TRBJ2-5 TRBV4-2 15 CASSRGAGGGETQYF TGTGCCAGCAGCCGGGGGGCGGGCGGGGGTGAGACCCAGTACTTC
NA TRBD1 TRBJ1-1 TRBV5-1 12 CASSGTEPEAFF TGCGCCAGCAGCGGGACAGAGCCTGAAGCTTTCTTT
NA NA TRBJ1-1 TRBV6-1 14 CASISLTLFRGAFF TGTGCCAGCATTAGTCTGACCCTTTTCCGGGGAGCTTTCTTT
NA TRBD2 TRBJ2-1 TRBV2 14 CASTGLAGGNEQFF TGTGCCAGCACGGGACTAGCGGGCGGCAATGAGCAGTTCTTC
NA NA TRBJ1-1 TRBV5-1 13 CASSRDINTEAFF TGCGCCAGCAGCCGGGACATAAACACTGAAGCTTTCTTT
NA NA TRBJ1-1 TRBV7-8 13 CASSFPGRTEAFF TGTGCCAGCAGCTTCCCAGGGAGGACTGAAGCTTTCTTT
NA NA TRBJ2-7 TRBV7-9 14 CASSGESGSYEQYF TGTGCCAGCAGCGGTGAGTCCGGGAGCTACGAGCAGTACTTC
NA NA TRBJ2-2 TRBV30 13 CAWRAVNTGELFF TGTGCCTGGAGGGCCGTAAACACCGGGGAGCTGTTTTTT
NA TRBD2 TRBJ2-3 TRBV2 15 CASGGLAYYTDTQYF TGTGCCAGCGGGGGACTAGCTTACTACACAGATACGCAGTATTTT
once TRBD1 TRBJ1-5 TRBV2 16 CASGTGTGVSNQPQHF TGTGCCAGCGGAACCGGGACAGGGGTCAGCAATCAGCCCCAGCATTTT
NA TRBD1 TRBJ1-1 TRBV2 14 CASSRDRGHTEAFF TGTGCCAGCAGTAGAGACAGGGGGCACACTGAAGCTTTCTTT
NA TRBD2 TRBJ2-1 TRBV4-1 15 CASSHQAGASNEQFF TGCGCCAGCAGCCATCAAGCGGGAGCTTCCAATGAGCAGTTCTTC
NA TRBD2 TRBJ2-1 TRBV15 15 CATSRSGSAHNEQFF TGTGCCACCAGTCGGAGCGGGAGCGCGCACAATGAGCAGTTCTTC
NA NA TRBJ2-5 TRBV19 13 CASSPPGVGTQYF TGTGCCAGTAGTCCGCCGGGGGTCGGGACCCAGTACTTC
NA NA TRBJ1-1 TRBV27 13 CASSRGQNTEAFF TGTGCCAGCAGTCGAGGACAGAACACTGAAGCTTTCTTT
NA TRBD1 TRBJ1-6 TRBV7-9 15 CASSQGQAIMGPLHF TGTGCCAGCAGCCAGGGACAGGCTATAATGGGACCCCTCCACTTT
NA NA TRBJ1-1 TRBV4-1 15 CASSQVFRGSTEAFF TGCGCCAGCAGCCAAGTTTTCAGGGGAAGCACTGAAGCTTTCTTT
NA NA TRBJ1-5 TRBV29-1 14 CSVAGLDSNQPQHF TGCAGCGTTGCAGGGCTGGATAGCAATCAGCCCCAGCATTTT
NA TRBD2 TRBJ2-1 TRBV4-1 19 CASSQEGLQRGASYNEQFF TGCGCCAGCAGCCAAGAAGGGCTACAGCGGGGGGCGTCCTACAATGAGCAGTTCTTC
NA NA TRBJ1-2 TRBV6-5 15 CASRLTLTGNYGYTF TGTGCCAGCAGATTGACGCTTACAGGGAACTATGGCTACACCTTC
few NA TRBJ1-2 TRBV28 15 CASSLIDSARYGYTF TGTGCCAGCAGTTTAATTGACAGTGCCCGCTATGGCTACACCTTC
NA NA TRBJ1-4 TRBV6-1 17 CASSETIQARKDEKLFF TGTGCCAGCAGCGAAACGATACAGGCCCGGAAGGATGAAAAACTGTTTTTT
NA NA TRBJ1-5 TRBV28 13 CASSTGNNQPQHF TGTGCCAGCAGTACAGGTAATAATCAGCCCCAGCATTTT
NA NA TRBJ2-1 TRBV5-4 13 CASRSDSPDSKFF TGTGCCAGCAGGTCCGATTCCCCGGACAGTAAGTTCTTC
NA TRBD1 TRBJ1-5 TRBV2 14 CASSEAGGGQPQHF TGTGCCAGCAGTGAAGCAGGGGGCGGGCAGCCCCAGCATTTT
NA NA TRBJ1-1 TRBV6-5 12 CASGFLNTEAFF TGTGCCAGCGGCTTTCTGAACACTGAAGCTTTCTTT
NA TRBD1 TRBJ1-2 TRBV27 13 CASSPGQPAGYTF TGTGCCAGCAGTCCGGGACAGCCTGCGGGCTACACCTTC
NA NA TRBJ2-5 TRBV9 14 CASSPPEAQETQYF TGTGCCAGCAGCCCGCCAGAGGCCCAAGAGACCCAGTACTTC
NA TRBD2 TRBJ2-1 TRBV10-3 17 CAISEGTSGQNYNEQFF TGTGCCATCAGTGAGGGGACTAGCGGGCAAAACTACAATGAGCAGTTCTTC
NA NA TRBJ2-1 TRBV10-3 14 CAIKYLGAVDEQFF TGTGCCATCAAGTACCTGGGGGCAGTAGATGAGCAGTTCTTC
few NA TRBJ2-6 TRBV9 16 CASSVMGAGGANVLTF TGTGCCAGCAGCGTGATGGGGGCTGGTGGGGCCAACGTCCTGACTTTC
NA NA TRBJ1-1 TRBV5-4 14 CASSAGDVTPEAFF TGTGCCAGCAGCGCGGGGGACGTGACCCCTGAAGCTTTCTTT
NA NA TRBJ1-4 TRBV6-4 15 CASSLTGNSNEKLFF TGTGCCAGCAGTCTAACAGGGAATTCTAATGAAAAACTGTTTTTT
NA TRBD1 TRBJ1-5 TRBV6-6 15 CASSPPRQGGQPQHF TGTGCCAGCAGTCCGCCTCGACAGGGTGGTCAGCCCCAGCATTTT
NA NA TRBJ2-1 TRBV9 15 CASGSRGGIYNEQFF TGTGCCAGCGGGTCGAGGGGGGGAATCTACAATGAGCAGTTCTTC
NA NA TRBJ2-1 TRBV25-1 13 CASSVSPYNEQFF TGTGCCAGCAGTGTAAGCCCCTACAATGAGCAGTTCTTC
NA TRBD1 TRBJ2-7 TRBV29-1 13 CSVSGTGEGEQYF TGCAGCGTGTCCGGGACAGGGGAAGGCGAGCAGTACTTC
NA NA TRBJ2-1 TRBV29-1 11 CSVPTKDEQFF TGCAGCGTCCCTACTAAAGATGAGCAGTTCTTC
NA NA TRBJ1-1 TRBV5-6 12 CASSNQGQEAFF TGTGCCAGCAGCAACCAGGGGCAAGAAGCTTTCTTT
NA NA TRBJ2-7 TRBV29-1 13 CSVERDSTYEQYF TGCAGCGTTGAGCGGGACAGTACCTACGAGCAGTACTTC
once NA TRBJ1-5 TRBV11-2 13 CASSRDGNQPQHF TGTGCCAGCAGCCGAGATGGCAATCAGCCCCAGCATTTT
NA TRBD2 TRBJ2-1 TRBV5-4 16 CASSRGTSGTYNEQFF TGTGCCAGCAGCCGCGGGACTAGCGGGACTTACAATGAGCAGTTCTTC
few TRBD1 TRBJ1-5 TRBV6-1 14 CASNLGQANQPQHF TGTGCCAGCAACCTCGGACAGGCGAATCAGCCCCAGCATTTT
NA TRBD2 TRBJ2-7 TRBV12-5 14 CASGSLAGEYEQYF TGTGCTAGTGGTTCCTTAGCGGGAGAGTACGAGCAGTACTTC
NA TRBD1 TRBJ2-5 TRBV4-1 15 CASSHGTGGQETQYF TGCGCCAGCAGCCACGGGACAGGGGGTCAAGAGACCCAGTACTTC
NA TRBD1 TRBJ2-3 TRBV29-1 13 CSVATGPADTQYF TGCAGCGTCGCGACAGGGCCAGCAGATACGCAGTATTTT